These 18 T cell receptor beta chains were all obtained from the same sample, sequenced in a study of T cells in narcolepsy. Profiled with immunoSEQ multiplex PCR; TCRdb holds only in-frame clones, not every one. The table includes around 30,000 clones, about 80% detected once. Source material: CD45RA- memory CD4+ T cells from PBMCs. The receptors were sampled from a human donor with narcolepsy.

V and J are TRBV28 and TRBJ1-2, with TRBD1 matching over 9 bases. There are 22 residues in the CDR3. V lost 0 bases, J lost 4 bases, and 24 bases stayed unmatched. The germline V gene has CDR1 MDHEN and CDR2 SYDVKM. CDR3 amino acids: CASSLWGQGALVALKKPYGYTF. DNA for the CDR3: TGTGCCAGCAGTTTATGGGGACAGGGCGCTCTCGTGGCCCTCAAAAAACCCTATGGCTACACCTTC.

The gene calls are TRBV2 and TRBJ1-2; D call uncertain. CDR1 is SNHLY and CDR2 is FYNNEI in the germline V gene. CDR3 length: 14 amino acids. V lost 1 base to trimming and J lost 2 bases, with 8 bases between them. The CDR3 DNA sequence: TGTGCCAGCAGTGAAGGTGAGGTGAACTATGGCTACACCTTC. Translated, it gives CASSEGEVNYGYTF. Variable domain in full (rest from reference TRBV2 and TRBJ1-2): EPEVTQTPSHQVTQMGQEVILRCVPISNHLYFYWYRQILGQKVEFLVSFYNNEISEKSEIFDDQFSVERPDGSNFTLKIRSTKLEDSAMYFCASSEGEVNYGYTFGSGTRLTVV.

The rearrangement joins TRBV6-4 to TRBJ1-1; D is uncertain. Germline V lookup: CDR1 MRHNA, CDR2 SNTAGT. Trimming took off 4 bases at V and 4 bases at J, with 10 bases between the two ends. This CDR3 comprises 13 residues. CDR3 DNA sequence: TGTGCCAGCAGTGTTCGGGGAGGCACTGAAGCTTTCTTT. Protein product: CASSVRGGTEAFF.

The CDR3 is CASSQEGGTGNTIYF. The CDR3 region has the DNA TGCGCCAGCAGCCAAGAAGGCGGGACTGGAAACACCATATATTTT. This chain uses TRBV4-3 with TRBJ1-3; D unclear. V lost 0 bases and J lost 2, with 8 bases in between. Germline CDR1 reads LGHNA; CDR2 reads YSLEER. The CDR3 length is 15 residues.

The V and J genes are TRBV2 and TRBJ2-1, with 7 positions matching TRBD2. V lost 5 bases and J lost 9; bases outside the gene matches: 10. From germline, CDR1 is SNHLY and CDR2 FYNNEI. This CDR3 comprises 14 residues. CDR3 region: CASSLEGRGGEQFF. The CDR3 nucleotides read TGTGCCAGCAGTCTTGAAGGGAGGGGCGGTGAGCAGTTCTTC.

The CDR3 DNA sequence: TGTGCCAGCAGTAAGCAGTCCATAGAGGGGTTAGATACGCAGTATTTT. It yields the protein CASSKQSIEGLDTQYF. V gene TRBV27 combines with J gene TRBJ2-3, with D perhaps matching TRBD1 or TRBD2 (5 bases each). The germline V and J ends were trimmed by 5 bases and 5 bases, with 20 bases remaining between them. Germline V gene lookup returns CDR1 MNHEY and CDR2 SMNVEV (reference sequence). The CDR3 loop spans 16 amino acids.

V is TRBV6-1 and J is TRBJ2-7; D not resolved. Germline V lookup: CDR1 MNHNS, CDR2 SASEGT. This CDR3 is 12 amino acids long. V was clipped by 8 bases and J by 1 base, with 9 bases between them. CDR3 nucleotide sequence: TGTGCCAGCTTAGACGGATCCTACGAGCAGTACTTC. Translated, it gives CASLDGSYEQYF.

The chain links TRBV5-1 to TRBJ1-2; D might be TRBD1 (5 bases). Germline V CDR1 and CDR2: SGHRS, YFSETQ. The V gene lost 0 bases and the J gene lost 8 bases, with 11 bases spanning the gap. The CDR3 is 13 residues long. CDR3 nucleotides: TGCGCCAGCAGCTTGGATGACAGAATCGGCTACACCTTC. Amino acid sequence: CASSLDDRIGYTF.

This chain links TRBV19 with TRBJ1-1, with D perhaps TRBD1 (6 bases). V was shortened by 3 bases and J by 4 bases, with 18 bases between the two germline ends. CDR1 LNHDA and CDR2 SQIVND come from the germline V gene (reference sequence). This CDR3 has 16 residues. The chain's CDR3 is CASSIGGTGQSTEAFF. The CDR3 DNA follows: TGTGCCAGTAGTATCGGAGGAACAGGACAGAGCACTGAAGCTTTCTTT.

The rearrangement uses TRBV14 and TRBJ2-7; D is ambiguous. CDR3 length: 14 amino acids. The V end lost 0 bases, the J end lost 6 bases, and 12 bases lay between the germline ends. Germline lookup yields CDR1 SGHDN and CDR2 FVKESK. CDR3 residues: CASSQDFGPAEQYF. The CDR3 region has the DNA TGTGCCAGCAGCCAAGACTTTGGGCCGGCCGAGCAGTACTTC.

This chain uses TRBV5-1 with TRBJ2-5, with 7 bases matching TRBD2. Trimming removed 0 bases from V and 7 bases from J; junction bases left unmatched: 9. The CDR3 runs to 15 residues. Germline CDR1 and CDR2: SGHRS and YFSETQ. CDR3 sequence reads: CASSLDQRGHGTQYF. CDR3 coding DNA: TGCGCCAGCAGCTTGGACCAGCGGGGCCACGGGACCCAGTACTTC.

The chain links TRBV28 to TRBJ1-2; TRBD1 aligns across 8 bases. V shed 5 bases and J 8 bases; nucleotides not matched to a gene: 10. The CDR3 has 14 residues. The V gene's germline CDR1 is MDHEN and CDR2 SYDVKM. The CDR3: CASSTPSGGAGYTF. The CDR3, as DNA: TGTGCCAGCAGTACACCTTCAGGGGGCGCAGGCTACACCTTC.

Regarding this clone: The junction does not match germline at one end; this may be a read error. The chain uses TRBV6-4 and TRBJ1-5; D gene unclear. This CDR3 has 14 residues. Germline V gives CDR1 MRHNA, CDR2 SNTAGT. The DNA for the CDR3 is TGTGCCAGCAGTGACTCAGATCCCAATGAGCCCCAGCATTTT. It specifies CASSDSDPNEPQHF.

This chain connects TRBV11-3 to TRBJ1-1; D is undetermined. Trimming pared 0 bases from V and 1 base from J, leaving 3 bases between. Germline loops: CDR1 SGHNT, CDR2 YENEEA. CDR3 length: 13 amino acids. The CDR3 loop reads CASSLEGNTEAFF. CDR3 nucleotide sequence: TGTGCCAGCAGCTTAGAGGGGAACACTGAAGCTTTCTTT.

The genes are TRBV30 and TRBJ2-7; TRBD1 aligns across 8 bases. The germline CDR1 and CDR2 sequences are GTSNPN and SVGIG (reference sequence). Losses at the gene ends were 7 bases for V and 2 bases for J; bases not matched to a gene: 7. The CDR3 contains 13 residues. The CDR3 is CAFGAGGAYEQYF. The CDR3 nucleotides are TGTGCCTTTGGGGCAGGGGGCGCCTACGAGCAGTACTTC.

V gene TRBV7-2 combines with J gene TRBJ2-7; no clear D. The CDR3 contains 18 residues. Germline V gene data show CDR1 as SGHTA and CDR2 as FQGNSA. Trimming took off 5 bases at V and 5 bases at J, with 28 bases between the two ends. CDR3 bases: TGTGCCAGCAGCCCGCCTCGAGGACGGGCCCAGGACGTCCACGAGCAGTACTTC. Its translation: CASSPPRGRAQDVHEQYF.

The chain couples TRBV5-4 to TRBJ1-2; D perhaps matches TRBD1 (5 bases). There are 13 residues in the CDR3. Germline loops: CDR1 SGHNT, CDR2 YYREEE (reference sequence). The V end lost 6 bases, the J end lost 8 bases, and 17 bases lay between the germline ends. CDR3 in amino acids: CASNPGGREGYTF. DNA for the CDR3: TGTGCCAGCAACCCGGGGGGTAGGGAGGGCTACACCTTC.

This chain uses TRBV27 with TRBJ1-5, with a weak D call TRBD1 (6 bases). CDR1 and CDR2 (germline): MNHEY, SMNVEV (reference sequence). Trimming cost V 7 bases and J 3 bases, with 16 bases left between them. The CDR3 is 15 amino acids. The CDR3 reads CASKNRAGPNQPQHF. Written as DNA, the CDR3 is TGTGCCAGCAAGAACAGGGCAGGACCCAATCAGCCCCAGCATTTT.